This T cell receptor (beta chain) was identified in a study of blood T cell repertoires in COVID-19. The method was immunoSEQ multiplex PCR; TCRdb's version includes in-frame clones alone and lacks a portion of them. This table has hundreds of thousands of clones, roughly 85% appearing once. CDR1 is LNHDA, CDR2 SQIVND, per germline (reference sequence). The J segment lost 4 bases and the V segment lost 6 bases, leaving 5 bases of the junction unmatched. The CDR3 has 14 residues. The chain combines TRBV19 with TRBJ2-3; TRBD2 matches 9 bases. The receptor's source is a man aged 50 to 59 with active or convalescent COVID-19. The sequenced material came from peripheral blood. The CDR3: CASSQLAGADTQYF. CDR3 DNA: TGTGCCAGTAGCCAACTAGCGGGCGCAGATACGCAGTATTTT.